The subject of this entry is one T cell receptor beta chain. The antigen it binds to is not known. No base quality information exists; no much larger clone differs at one position. The sample's treatment or condition, from its label and the paper: high-dose cyclophosphamide on days +3 and +4 as single-agent GVHD prophylaxis. Busulfan and fludarabine conditioning, a related or unrelated marrow graft, and cyclophosphamide on days +3 and +4 were given to PTCy patients. PTCy-treated patients came from a prospective multi-institutional clinical trial. Peripheral blood and bone marrow mononuclear cells were isolated by Ficoll-Hypaque density centrifugation and cryopreserved. Genomic DNA was the input for TRB sequencing, which was run either with the immunoSEQ assay at survey resolution or with the hsTCRB kit. The original pipeline was this. The immunoSEQ software handled the initial read processing, while the LymphoSeq R package was used for the repertoire analyses. Clonality was computed as 1 minus normalized Shannon entropy, and a Gini coefficient was also calculated for each TRB dataset. Phenotypes of unsorted samples were inferred by mapping TRB sequences from sorted subsets of the recipient or donor onto the same recipient's unsorted samples. TCRdb re-hosts the immuneACCESS table, in-frame sequences only. Its copies lack some clones; in the studies checked, an unresolved V gene accounts for under half of them, and the cause for the rest is not known. For V, J and clone size, that table is used; D and trimming come from the DNA. Present in this sample are approximately 4,500 clones, over 60% of which were seen just once. Approximately 34% of the sample belongs to the ten largest clones.

CDR1 and CDR2, per the germline V gene, are SGDLS and YYNGEE. The CDR3 sequence holds 13 residues, the cysteine and phenylalanine included. The DNA shown is the 39-base CDR3, in frame from base 1. The V end loses 4 bases and the J end loses 8 bases, and a stretch of 15 bases separates them. This sample was included in a study of T cells after posttransplantation cyclophosphamide (dated by TCRdb to 2016 to 2017). In terms of the full investigation: Using TRB sequencing, the study followed how the T cell repertoire reconstituted after myeloablative bone marrow transplantation in which posttransplantation cyclophosphamide served as GVHD prophylaxis. Antigen receptor sequencing was done on samples from some 35 PTCy-treated patients and from roughly 15 related bone marrow donors of those patients. Blood from all 35 or so PTCy patients with 1-year posttransplant specimens was subjected to TRB sequencing. Up to 3 additional blood samples from 2 to 5.2 years after transplant were also TRB-sequenced in 3 patients, as was pretransplant blood from several patients. TRA and TRB clonality were tightly correlated in eight to ten samples, so subsequent TCR analyses focused on TRB only. Public TRB sequences were compared against a database of over 3,000 sequences linked to responses to pathogens, tumor antigens, self-antigens and alloantigens.

The investigation overall reported the following: Donor-recipient similarity was low at 1-2 months but increased during the first year, and donor CD8+ memory clones often dominated later blood repertoires. Across roughly 40 patients, recipient CMV seropositivity and CMV reactivation were highly associated with TRB clonality; PTCy diversity was similar to CNI/methotrexate controls. The TRB repertoires of T cells infiltrating skin or the GI tract showed only limited overlap with the TRB repertoires found in blood.

Here the chain combines TRBV9 and TRBJ1-2, and the D gene may be TRBD1, 6 bases matching. This specimen consisted of PBMCs, obtained after allogeneic stem cell transplant with posttransplant cyclophosphamide. The TCR comes from a male patient aged 35-50 years who received an allogeneic stem cell transplant from a related donor, was CMV-positive, and had acute and chronic GVHD. Following a transplant, some T cells may be graft donor cells, not patient cells. The sequence in DNA is TGTGCCAGCAGCTTAAAACAGGGAGTAGGCTACACCTTC. Its protein product is CASSLKQGVGYTF.